The T cell receptor beta chain described here comes from a study of T cell repertoires in cytomegalovirus infection. On the study more broadly: Through public TCR beta signatures, both CMV infection and matching HLA type were indicated.

In germline, CDR1 is PRHDT, CDR2 FYEKMQ (reference sequence). V lost 1 base and J 3 bases, leaving 13 bases between the germline ends. This CDR3 region has 15 residues. From the reads, TCRdb called clonotypes with MiXCR, one entry per CDR3 protein. Of about 230,000 distinct CDR3 sequences listed, approximately 24% were seen once; the top ten hold 18%. Turning to this clonotype: No antigen is known for it.

Study-wide results and caveats: HLA-C-restricted TCR beta clonotypes specific for CMV led the ex vivo response. Carriage of CMV together with the relevant HLA was identifiable through cumulative public TCR beta family frequency.

Sequencing used CD8+ T cells from PBMCs. The TCR was taken from a human donor in good health (CMV status not recorded). Some clones in this sample may be carry-over from other donors' samples. The gene calls are TRBV13 and TRBJ2-7; D uncertain. CDR3 loop: CASSLEGRPSYEQYF. The CDR3 region has the DNA TGTGCCAGCAGCTTAGAGGGCAGGCCCAGCTACGAGCAGTACTTC.